These 4 T cell receptor beta chains were all obtained from the same sample, sequenced in a study of T-cell reconstitution after alpha-beta-depleted transplantation in children. A library of TCRbeta sequences, prepared with unique molecular identifiers, was generated. TCRdb re-called the PCR reads with MiXCR, one entry per CDR3 protein. The repertoire includes about 870,000 distinct CDR3 sequences, 15% to 20% of them detected once, and just under 5% sits in the top ten. The source material was PBMCs, mostly from graft donor cells, sampled 360 days after TCRalphabeta/CD19-depleted stem cell transplant. The receptors originated from a male patient younger than 18 who had a stem cell transplant for acute lymphoblastic leukemia, so the T cells may come from the graft donor.

V and J are TRBV2 and TRBJ2-1, with TRBD1 matching 9 bases. Germline V gene sequence: CDR1 SNHLY, CDR2 FYNNEI. J was trimmed by 5 bases and V by 9 bases; bases with no gene match: 8. CDR3 length equals 14 residues. The CDR3 DNA reads as TGTGCCAGTTCGGGACAGGGTTGGGACAATGAGCAGTTCTTC. Amino acids: CASSGQGWDNEQFF.

This clonotype was observed a handful of times. The chain uses TRBV24-1 and TRBJ2-1; TRBD2 aligns across 10 bases. Trimming took 4 bases from V and 16 from J; bases not matched to a gene: 9. This CDR3 comprises 13 residues. The V gene's germline CDR1 is KGHDR and CDR2 SFDVKD. The CDR3 loop reads CATSDPPSGRAFF. CDR3 sequence (DNA): TGTGCCACCAGTGACCCGCCGAGCGGGAGGGCCTTCTTC.

This clonotype was seen repeatedly, ten times or more. CDR3 sequence: CASSPRTGVPYEQYF. The CDR3 nucleotides are TGTGCCAGCAGCCCTCGGACGGGTGTCCCCTACGAGCAGTACTTC. This chain uses TRBV7-6 with TRBJ2-7; no clear D. The CDR3 runs to 15 residues. V lost 5 bases and J lost 2, with 16 bases in between. Germline CDR1 is SGHVS and CDR2 is FNYEAQ.

The chain uses TRBV6-5 and TRBJ1-5; unclear D gene. The CDR3 runs 14 residues. Germline V lookup: CDR1 MNHEY, CDR2 SVGAGI. Trimming cost V 4 bases and J 5 bases, with 12 bases left between them. CDR3 residues: CASSLLSFYQPQHF. The CDR3 region has the DNA TGTGCCAGCAGTTTGCTCAGCTTCTATCAGCCCCAGCATTTT.